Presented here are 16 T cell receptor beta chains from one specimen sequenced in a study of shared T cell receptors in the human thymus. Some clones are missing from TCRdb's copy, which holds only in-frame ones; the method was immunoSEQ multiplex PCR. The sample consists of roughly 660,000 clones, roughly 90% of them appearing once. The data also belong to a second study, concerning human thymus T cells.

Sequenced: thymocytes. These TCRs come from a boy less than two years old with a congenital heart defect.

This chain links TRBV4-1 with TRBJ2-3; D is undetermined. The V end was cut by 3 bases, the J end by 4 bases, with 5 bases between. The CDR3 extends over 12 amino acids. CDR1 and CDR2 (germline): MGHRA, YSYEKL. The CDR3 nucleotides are TGCGCCAGCAGCCACTTATCAGATACGCAGTATTTT. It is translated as CASSHLSDTQYF.

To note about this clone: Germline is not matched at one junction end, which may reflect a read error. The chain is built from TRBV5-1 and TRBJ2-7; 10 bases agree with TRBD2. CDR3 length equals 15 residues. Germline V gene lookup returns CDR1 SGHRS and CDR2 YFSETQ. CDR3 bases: TGCGCCAGCCGTCCGGCCGGGACTAGCGACCGCCTCGGACACTTC. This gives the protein CASRPAGTSDRLGHF.

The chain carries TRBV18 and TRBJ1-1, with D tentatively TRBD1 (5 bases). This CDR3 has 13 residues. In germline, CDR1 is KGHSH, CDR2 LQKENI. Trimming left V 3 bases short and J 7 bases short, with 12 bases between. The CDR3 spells CASSPGDGGEAFF. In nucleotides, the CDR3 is TGTGCCAGCTCACCCGGGGACGGGGGTGAAGCTTTCTTT.

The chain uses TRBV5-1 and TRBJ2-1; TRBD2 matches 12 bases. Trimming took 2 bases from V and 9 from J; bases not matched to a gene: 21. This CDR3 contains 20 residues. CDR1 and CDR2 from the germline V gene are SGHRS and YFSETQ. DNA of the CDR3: TGCGCCAGCAGCTTCGATGGCCGGGACACCCGCCCTAGCGGGAGGGCTGAGCAGTTCTTC. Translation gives CASSFDGRDTRPSGRAEQFF. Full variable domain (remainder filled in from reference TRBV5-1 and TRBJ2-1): KAGVTQTPRYLIKTRGQQVTLSCSPISGHRSVSWYQQTPGQGLQFLFEYFSETQRNKGNFPGRFSGRQFSNSRSEMNVSTLELGDSALYLCASSFDGRDTRPSGRAEQFFGPGTRLTVL.

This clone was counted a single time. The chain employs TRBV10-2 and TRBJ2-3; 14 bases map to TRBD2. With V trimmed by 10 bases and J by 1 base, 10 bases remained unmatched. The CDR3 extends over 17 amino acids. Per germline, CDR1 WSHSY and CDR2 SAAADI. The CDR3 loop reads CATLEGLAGVGTDTQYF. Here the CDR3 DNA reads TGCGCCACACTAGAGGGACTAGCGGGAGTCGGCACAGATACGCAGTATTTT.

The CDR3 spells CASSYESSGNTIYF. DNA of the CDR3: TGTGCCAGCAGCTACGAGAGCTCTGGAAACACCATATATTTT. This sequence joins TRBV13 and TRBJ1-3; D ambiguous. Per germline, CDR1 PRHDT and CDR2 FYEKMQ (reference sequence). This CDR3 has 14 residues. Deletions cut 4 bases from V and 0 bases from J, with 7 bases between.

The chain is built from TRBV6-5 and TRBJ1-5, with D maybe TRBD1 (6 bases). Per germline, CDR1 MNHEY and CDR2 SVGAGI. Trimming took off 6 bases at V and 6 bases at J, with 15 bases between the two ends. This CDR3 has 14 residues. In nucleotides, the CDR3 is TGTGCCAGCAGCCCGCGGGGGGCGGTTCAGCCCCAGCATTTT. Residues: CASSPRGAVQPQHF.

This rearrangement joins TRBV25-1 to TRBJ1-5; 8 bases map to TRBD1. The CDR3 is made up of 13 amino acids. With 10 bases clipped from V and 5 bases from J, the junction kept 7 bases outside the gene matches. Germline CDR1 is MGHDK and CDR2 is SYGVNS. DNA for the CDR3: TGTGCCACAACAGGGGGGGTCCATCAGCCCCAGCATTTT. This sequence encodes CATTGGVHQPQHF.

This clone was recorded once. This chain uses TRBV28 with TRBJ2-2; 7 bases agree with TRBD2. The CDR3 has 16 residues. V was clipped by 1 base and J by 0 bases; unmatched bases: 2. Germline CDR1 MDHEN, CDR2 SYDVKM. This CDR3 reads CASSLLGGANTGELFF. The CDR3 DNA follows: TGTGCCAGCAGTTTATTGGGGGGGGCGAACACCGGGGAGCTGTTTTTT.

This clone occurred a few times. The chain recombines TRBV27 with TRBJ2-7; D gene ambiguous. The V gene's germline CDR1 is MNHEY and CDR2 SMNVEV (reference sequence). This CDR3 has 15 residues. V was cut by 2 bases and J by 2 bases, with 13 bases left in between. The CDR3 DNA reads TGTGCCAGCAGTTTAGGGCCAGATGTTACCTACGAGCAGTACTTC. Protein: CASSLGPDVTYEQYF.

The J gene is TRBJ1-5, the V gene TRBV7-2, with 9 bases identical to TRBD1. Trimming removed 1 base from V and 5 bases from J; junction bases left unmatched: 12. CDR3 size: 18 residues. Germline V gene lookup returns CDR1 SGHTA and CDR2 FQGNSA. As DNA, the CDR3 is TGTGCCAGCAGCTTAGTCGGACAGGGGATTTCAAGGCATCAGCCCCAGCATTTT. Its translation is CASSLVGQGISRHQPQHF.

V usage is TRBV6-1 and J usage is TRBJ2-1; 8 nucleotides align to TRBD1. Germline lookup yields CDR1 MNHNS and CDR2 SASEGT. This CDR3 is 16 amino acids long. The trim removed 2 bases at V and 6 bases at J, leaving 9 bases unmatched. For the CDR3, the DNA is TGTGCCAGCAGTGAAATGGGGCAGGGGGCGCCCAATGAGCAGTTCTTC. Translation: CASSEMGQGAPNEQFF.

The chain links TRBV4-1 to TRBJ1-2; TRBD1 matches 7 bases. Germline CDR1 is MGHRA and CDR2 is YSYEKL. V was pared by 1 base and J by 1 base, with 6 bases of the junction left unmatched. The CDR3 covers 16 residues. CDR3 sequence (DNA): TGCGCCAGCAGCCAAGCTCCGGGACAGCTTAACTATGGCTACACCTTC. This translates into CASSQAPGQLNYGYTF.

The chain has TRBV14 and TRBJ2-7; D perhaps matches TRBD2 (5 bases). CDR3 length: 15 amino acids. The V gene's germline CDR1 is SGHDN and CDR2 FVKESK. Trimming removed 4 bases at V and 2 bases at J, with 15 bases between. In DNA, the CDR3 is TGTGCCAGCAGCCTTCTGGAGGCACGGGCCTACGAGCAGTACTTC. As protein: CASSLLEARAYEQYF.

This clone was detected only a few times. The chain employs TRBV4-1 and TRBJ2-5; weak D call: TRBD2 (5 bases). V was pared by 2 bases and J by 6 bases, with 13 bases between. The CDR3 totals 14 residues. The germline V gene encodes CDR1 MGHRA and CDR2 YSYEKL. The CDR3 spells CASSQSELDKTQYF. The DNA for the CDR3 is TGCGCCAGCAGCCAATCCGAACTAGACAAGACCCAGTACTTC.

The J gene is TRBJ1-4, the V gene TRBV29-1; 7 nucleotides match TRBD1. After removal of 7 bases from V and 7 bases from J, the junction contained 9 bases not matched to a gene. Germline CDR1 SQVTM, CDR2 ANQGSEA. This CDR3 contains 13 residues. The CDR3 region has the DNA TGCAGCGCCAGGGGGAGCCTGAGTGAAAAACTGTTTTTT. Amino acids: CSARGSLSEKLFF.